A selection of T cell receptor beta chains follows, all from one sample in a study of shared clonotypes between healthy human individuals. Some clones are missing from TCRdb's copy, which holds only in-frame ones; the method was immunoSEQ multiplex PCR. In the table there are approximately 2,200,000 clones, roughly 91% of which are singletons. Sequenced: naive CD8+ T cells from PBMCs. The receptor set was obtained from a man younger than 35 in good health. Some clones in this sample may be carry-over from other donors' samples. Each CDR3 is given with its conserved first and last residue. A D gene is named only where the DNA matches it firmly. Some rows have no size entry. The others give once, few or many, or a class for an expanded clone.

TRBJ2-1 | TRBV6-5 | TRBD2 | . | CASSYVAGGPNEQFF | TGTGCCAGCAGTTACGTGGCGGGAGGGCCCAATGAGCAGTTCTTC
TRBJ2-1 | TRBV19 | TRBD2 | once | CASRGAGSYNEQFF | TGTGCCAGTAGGGGAGCGGGATCATACAATGAGCAGTTCTTC
TRBJ2-7 | TRBV7-6 | TRBD1 | once | CASSLVYGTGGNEQYF | TGTGCCAGCAGCTTAGTTTACGGGACAGGGGGCAACGAGCAGTACTTC
TRBJ1-2 | TRBV19 | . | . | CASTAEGDGYTF | TGTGCCAGTACGGCTGAAGGAGATGGCTACACCTTC
TRBJ1-1 | TRBV10-2 | TRBD1 | . | CASRGGQATEAFF | TGCGCCAGCAGGGGGGGACAGGCCACTGAAGCTTTCTTT
TRBJ1-2 | TRBV7-3 | . | . | CASSLVGEGGYGYTF | TGTGCCAGCAGCCTGGTGGGGGAGGGTGGCTATGGCTACACCTTC
TRBJ2-1 | TRBV4-1 | TRBD2 | . | CASSQDGGLAYNEQFF | TGCGCCAGCAGCCAAGATGGGGGACTAGCGTACAATGAGCAGTTCTTC
TRBJ1-5 | TRBV28 | . | . | CASSLRSGGVNSNQPQHF | TGTGCCAGCAGTTTACGTTCGGGGGGGGTTAATAGCAATCAGCCCCAGCATTTT
TRBJ2-7 | TRBV28 | TRBD1 | . | CASSLEDRGAYEQYF | TGTGCCAGCAGTTTGGAGGACAGGGGCGCCTACGAGCAGTACTTC
TRBJ2-2 | TRBV7-3 | TRBD1 | . | CASSSRDRGDGELFF | TGTGCCAGCAGTTCCAGGGACAGGGGCGACGGGGAGCTGTTTTTT
TRBJ1-4 | TRBV7-9 | . | . | CASSLASQGKVF | TGTGCCAGCAGCTTAGCGAGTCAGGGAAAGGTTTTT
TRBJ1-5 | TRBV19 | . | few | CASSKGSNQPQHF | TGTGCCAGTAGTAAAGGGAGCAATCAGCCCCAGCATTTT
TRBJ2-1 | TRBV10-3 | TRBD2 | . | CAISDFALAGGSYNEQFF | TGTGCCATCAGTGACTTCGCACTAGCGGGAGGCTCCTACAATGAGCAGTTCTTC
TRBJ2-1 | TRBV11-1 | . | . | CASSLYGSVNEQFF | TGTGCCAGCAGCTTATACGGGAGTGTGAATGAGCAGTTCTTC
TRBJ2-7 | TRBV29-1 | . | . | CSVDIEGPEQYF | TGCAGCGTTGATATTGAGGGGCCCGAGCAGTACTTC
TRBJ2-2 | TRBV29-1 | . | . | CSVEVGGSNTGELFF | TGCAGCGTTGAAGTGGGTGGGAGCAACACCGGGGAGCTGTTTTTT
TRBJ2-1 | TRBV27 | TRBD2 | . | CASSLLAGSSYNEQFF | TGTGCCAGCAGTTTACTAGCGGGGAGCTCCTACAATGAGCAGTTCTTC
TRBJ2-7 | TRBV29-1 | . | . | CSVEELYEQYF | TGCAGCGTTGAAGAATTGTACGAGCAGTACTTC
TRBJ1-1 | TRBV5-4 | . | . | CASSSGGTEAFF | TGTGCCAGCAGCTCCGGTGGTACTGAAGCTTTCTTT
TRBJ2-1 | TRBV28 | . | . | CASSLLEEQFF | TGTGCCAGCAGTTTGTTGGAAGAGCAGTTCTTC
TRBJ2-7 | TRBV7-9 | . | . | CASSPPDGSYEQYF | TGTGCCAGCAGCCCCCCGGACGGATCCTACGAGCAGTACTTC
TRBJ2-5 | TRBV7-6 | TRBD2 | . | CASSLFASGGGQETQYF | TGTGCCAGCAGCTTATTTGCTAGCGGGGGGGGCCAAGAGACCCAGTACTTC
TRBJ2-1 | TRBV14 | . | few | CASSRANLNEQFF | TGTGCCAGCAGCCGCGCGAACTTAAATGAGCAGTTCTTC
TRBJ2-7 | TRBV7-2 | . | . | CASSFGSPYEQYF | TGTGCCAGCAGCTTCGGGAGTCCCTACGAGCAGTACTTC
TRBJ2-1 | TRBV15 | . | . | CATSTGKGYNEQFF | TGTGCCACCAGTACAGGCAAAGGGTACAATGAGCAGTTCTTC
TRBJ1-1 | TRBV9 | . | few | CASSERGNTEAFF | TGTGCCAGCAGCGAACGGGGAAACACTGAAGCTTTCTTT
TRBJ1-1 | TRBV13 | . | . | CASTHSRVTEAFF | TGTGCCAGCACCCACAGTAGGGTTACTGAAGCTTTCTTT
TRBJ2-6 | TRBV9 | TRBD2 | . | CASSVVAASGQYYSGANVLTF | TGTGCCAGCAGCGTAGTTGCGGCTAGCGGGCAATATTACTCTGGGGCCAACGTCCTGACTTTC
TRBJ2-2 | TRBV29-1 | . | . | CSVGTGRPGELFF | TGCAGCGTAGGGACGGGAAGGCCCGGGGAGCTGTTTTTT
TRBJ2-1 | TRBV11-2 | . | . | CASSQPNLRLEPHNEQFF | TGTGCCAGCAGCCAACCTAATCTCCGACTAGAACCCCACAATGAGCAGTTCTTC
TRBJ2-7 | TRBV30 | . | . | CACSRLHEQYF | TGTGCCTGTTCTAGACTCCACGAGCAGTACTTC
TRBJ2-7 | TRBV5-6 | . | . | CASSQDRHNSYEQYF | TGTGCCAGCAGTCAGGATAGGCACAACTCCTACGAGCAGTACTTC
TRBJ2-2 | TRBV6-1 | . | . | CASSEHRITGELFF | TGTGCCAGCAGCGAACACCGCATCACCGGGGAGCTGTTTTTT
TRBJ2-3 | TRBV7-6 | . | . | CASSPVGAEYTQYF | TGTGCCAGCAGCCCGGTGGGGGCGGAATATACGCAGTATTTT
TRBJ2-7 | TRBV27 | TRBD1 | . | CASSLSRTGEQYF | TGTGCCAGCAGTTTATCCCGGACAGGCGAGCAGTACTTC
TRBJ1-2 | TRBV5-4 | . | . | CASSPFKGSNYGYTF | TGTGCCAGCAGCCCTTTTAAGGGATCTAACTATGGCTACACCTTC
TRBJ2-7 | TRBV10-2 | . | . | CASSDFRGPGGNSYEQYF | TGCGCCAGCAGTGATTTCAGGGGCCCCGGCGGGAACTCCTACGAGCAGTACTTC